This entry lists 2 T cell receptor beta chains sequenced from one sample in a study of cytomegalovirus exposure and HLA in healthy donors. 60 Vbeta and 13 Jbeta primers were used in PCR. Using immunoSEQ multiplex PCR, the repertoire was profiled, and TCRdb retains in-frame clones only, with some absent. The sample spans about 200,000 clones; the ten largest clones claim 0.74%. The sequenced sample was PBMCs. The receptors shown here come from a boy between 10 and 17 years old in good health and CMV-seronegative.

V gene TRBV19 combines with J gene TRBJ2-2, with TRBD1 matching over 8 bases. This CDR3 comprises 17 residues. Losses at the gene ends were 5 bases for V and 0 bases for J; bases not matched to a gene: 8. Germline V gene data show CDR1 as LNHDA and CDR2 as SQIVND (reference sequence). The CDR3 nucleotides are TGTGCCAGTAGTCGCCAGGGGGCGGGAACGAACACCGGGGAGCTGTTTTTT. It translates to CASSRQGAGTNTGELFF.

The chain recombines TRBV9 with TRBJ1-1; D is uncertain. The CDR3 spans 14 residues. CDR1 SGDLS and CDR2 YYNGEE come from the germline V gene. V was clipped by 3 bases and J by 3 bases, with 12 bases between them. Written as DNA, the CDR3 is TGTGCCAGCAGCGCCTCCGGTAGTGACACTGAAGCTTTCTTT. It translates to CASSASGSDTEAFF.